The clone carrying this T cell receptor beta chain was seen a single time. These data originate in a study of blood T cell repertoires in COVID-19. Germline lookup yields CDR1 SGHAT and CDR2 FQNNGV. CDR3 size: 13 residues. Trimming cost V 5 bases and J 7 bases; bases outside gene matches: 6. Generated by immunoSEQ multiplex PCR, the TCRdb table keeps only in-frame clones and is missing some. The sample records about 360,000 clones, more than 70% being singletons. Participants reported their clinical history, and cohort assignment relied on those reports. The sequence was collected from a man aged 35 to 55 in a cohort exposed to, infected with or recovered from COVID-19 (not recorded which). Source material: PBMCs or T cells enriched from blood (not recorded which). The chain uses TRBV11-2 and TRBJ1-1; 8 positions match TRBD1. The CDR3 DNA reads as TGTGCCAGCAGCCCGCGGACAGGGAGTGAAGCTTTCTTT. It translates to CASSPRTGSEAFF.